This T cell receptor beta chain was identified in a study of shared clonotypes between healthy human individuals. Across the whole study: Each donor's CD8 memory used one plate, CD8 naive two, each CD4 subset three. Study results and limitations: In general, naive subsets displayed greater estimated richness than memory subsets did.

Caucasian adults residing in Nashville, Tennessee made up all the donors. The CDR3 is 14 residues long. Germline CDR1 and CDR2: GTSNPN and SVGIG (reference sequence). V lost 4 bases and J 3 bases, leaving 13 bases between the germline ends. On this clone: The antigen is undetermined.

Measured with immunoSEQ multiplex PCR; TCRdb has only the in-frame clones, and not every one. The sample contains 2 million to 2.5 million clones, over 85% of which appear only once. This receptor was obtained from a man aged 18 to 30 in good health. The J gene is TRBJ1-3, the V gene TRBV30, with D uncertain. Sample: naive CD4+ T cells sorted from blood. As to subset: CD45RA+ positively selected. CDR3 bases: TGTGCCTGGAACAGCCAGGCAAATGGAAACACCATATATTTT. Amino acids: CAWNSQANGNTIYF.